This TCR beta chain was retrieved from a study of human T cells and chemical hapten exposure. Overall study context: There were per-sample TCR yield variations, arising mainly from small pooled library volume differences. Overall study findings and caveats: After DPC sensitization, TCRs above 1 in 1000 frequency showed no change.

CDR3 size: 14 residues. Per germline, CDR1 SEHNR and CDR2 FQNEAQ (reference sequence). Trimming shortened V by 5 bases and J by 4 bases, and 13 bases separated the two germline ends. The library put unique molecular identifiers onto individual cDNA molecules. In TCRdb, the RACE reads were re-called with MiXCR into one record per CDR3 protein. Among approximately 97,000 distinct CDR3 sequences listed, more than 9.5% were seen once. This clonotype came up many times. As yet, its antigen is unknown. Time point given: patch test 2, 6 weeks after DPC sensitization. Treatment defined: therapeutic diphenylcyclopropenone sensitization with weekly scalp DPC. Blood was collected ahead of every patch test applied.

The receptor was derived from a woman in her forties with alopecia areata. Some clones in this sample may be carry-over from other donors' samples. The chain is built from TRBV7-9 and TRBJ2-3; D is perhaps TRBD2 (5 bases). This specimen consisted of whole blood, obtained in connection with sensitization to the hapten diphenylcyclopropenone (DPC). Here the CDR3 DNA reads TGTGCCAGCAGCCCCGGGATTCGGGCAGATACGCAGTATTTT. Amino acid sequence: CASSPGIRADTQYF.